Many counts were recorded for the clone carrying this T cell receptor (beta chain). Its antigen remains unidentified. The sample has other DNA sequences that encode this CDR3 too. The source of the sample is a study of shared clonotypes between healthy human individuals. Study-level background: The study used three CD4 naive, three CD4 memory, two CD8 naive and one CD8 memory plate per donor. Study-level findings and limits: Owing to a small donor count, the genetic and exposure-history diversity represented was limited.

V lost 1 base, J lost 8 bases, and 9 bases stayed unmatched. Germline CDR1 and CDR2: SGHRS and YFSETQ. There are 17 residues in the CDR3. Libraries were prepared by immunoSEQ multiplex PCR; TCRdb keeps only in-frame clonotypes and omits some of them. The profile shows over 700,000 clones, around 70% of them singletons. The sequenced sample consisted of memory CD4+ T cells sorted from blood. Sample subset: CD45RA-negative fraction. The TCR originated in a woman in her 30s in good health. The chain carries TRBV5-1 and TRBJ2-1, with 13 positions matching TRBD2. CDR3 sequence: CASSLLPTSGRSDEQFF. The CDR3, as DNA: TGCGCCAGCAGCTTGCTTCCGACTAGCGGGAGGAGCGATGAGCAGTTCTTC.